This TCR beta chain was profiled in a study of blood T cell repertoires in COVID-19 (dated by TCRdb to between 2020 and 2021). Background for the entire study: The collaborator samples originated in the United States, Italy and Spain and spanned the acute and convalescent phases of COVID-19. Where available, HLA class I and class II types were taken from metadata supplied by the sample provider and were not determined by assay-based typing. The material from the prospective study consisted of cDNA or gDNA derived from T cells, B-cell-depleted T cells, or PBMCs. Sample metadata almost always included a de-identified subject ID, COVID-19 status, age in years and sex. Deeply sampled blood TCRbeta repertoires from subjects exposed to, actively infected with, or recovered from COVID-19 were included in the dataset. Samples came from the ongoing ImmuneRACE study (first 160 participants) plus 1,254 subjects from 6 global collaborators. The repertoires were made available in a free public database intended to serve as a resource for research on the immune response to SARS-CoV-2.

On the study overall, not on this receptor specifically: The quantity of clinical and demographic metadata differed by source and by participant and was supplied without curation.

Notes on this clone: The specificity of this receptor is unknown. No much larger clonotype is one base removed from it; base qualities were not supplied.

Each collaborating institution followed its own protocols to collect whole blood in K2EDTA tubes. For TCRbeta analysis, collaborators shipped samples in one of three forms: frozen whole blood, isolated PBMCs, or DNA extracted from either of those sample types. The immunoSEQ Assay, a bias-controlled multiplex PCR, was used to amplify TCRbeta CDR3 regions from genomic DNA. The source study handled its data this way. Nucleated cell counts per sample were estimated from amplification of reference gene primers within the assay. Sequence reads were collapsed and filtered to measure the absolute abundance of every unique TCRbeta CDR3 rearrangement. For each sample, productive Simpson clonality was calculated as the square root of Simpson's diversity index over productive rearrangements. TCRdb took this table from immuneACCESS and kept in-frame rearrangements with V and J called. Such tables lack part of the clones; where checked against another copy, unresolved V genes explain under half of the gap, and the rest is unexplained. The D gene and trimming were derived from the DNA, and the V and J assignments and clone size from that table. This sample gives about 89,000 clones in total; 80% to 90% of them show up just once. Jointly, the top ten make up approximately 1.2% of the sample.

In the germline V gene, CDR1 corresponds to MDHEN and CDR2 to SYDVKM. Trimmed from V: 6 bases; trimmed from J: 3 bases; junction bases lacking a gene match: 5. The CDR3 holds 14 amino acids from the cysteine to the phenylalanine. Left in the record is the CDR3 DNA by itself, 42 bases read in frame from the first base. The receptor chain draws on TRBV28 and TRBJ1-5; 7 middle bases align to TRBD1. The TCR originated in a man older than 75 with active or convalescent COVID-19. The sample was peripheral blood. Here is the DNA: TGTGCCAGCAGGGAAGGGGGCTACAATCAGCCCCAGCATTTT. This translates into CASREGGYNQPQHF.